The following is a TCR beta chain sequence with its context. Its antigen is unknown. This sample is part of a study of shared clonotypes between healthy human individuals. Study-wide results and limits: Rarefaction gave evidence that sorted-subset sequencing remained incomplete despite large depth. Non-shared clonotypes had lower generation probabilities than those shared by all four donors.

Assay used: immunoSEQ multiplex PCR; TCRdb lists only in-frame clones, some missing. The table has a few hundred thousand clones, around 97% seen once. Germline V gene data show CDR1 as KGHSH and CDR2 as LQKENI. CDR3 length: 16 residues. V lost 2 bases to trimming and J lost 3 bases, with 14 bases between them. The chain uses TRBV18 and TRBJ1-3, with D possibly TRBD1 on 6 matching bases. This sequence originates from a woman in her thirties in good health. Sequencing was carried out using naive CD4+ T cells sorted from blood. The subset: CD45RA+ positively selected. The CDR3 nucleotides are TGTGCCAGCTCACCAACGGACAGCCCGTTTGGAAACACCATATATTTT. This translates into CASSPTDSPFGNTIYF.